This section outlines one TCR beta chain sequence together with its context. This sample was included in a study of control samples from healthy donors and cancer patients. Clones were read by immunoSEQ multiplex PCR, and TCRdb kept only the in-frame ones, dropping some. There are around 150,000 clones in the sample; just over 95% occur only once, and approximately 0.93% lies in the top ten. The length of the CDR3 is 17 residues. The V segment lost 4 bases and the J segment 4 bases; nucleotides outside the gene matches: 11. Germline CDR1 MNHEY, CDR2 SMNVEV (reference sequence). Material for sequencing was blood. This rearrangement joins TRBV27 to TRBJ1-2; 11 nucleotides align to TRBD1. The origin of this receptor is a woman aged 25 to 39 in good health. CDR3 sequence reads: CASSSPSRTGGSYGYTF. In nucleotides, the CDR3 is TGTGCCAGCAGTTCTCCCTCCCGGACAGGGGGCAGCTATGGCTACACCTTC.